This T cell receptor (beta chain) was obtained from a study of response to subunit inactivated influenza vaccine. Study-level findings and limits: Seasonal influenza vaccination, on each occasion, was suggested by the authors to recruit few new T cells.

CDR3 length: 15 amino acids. The V end was cut by 8 bases, the J end by 3 bases, with 21 bases between. Germline V lookup: CDR1 SGDLS, CDR2 YYNGEE. A single record per CDR3 protein comes from TCRdb applying MiXCR to the RT-PCR reads. The data show more than 550,000 distinct CDR3 sequences, about 10% seen once. In this sample, this clonotype turned up a few times. Its antigen is still unknown. V and J are TRBV9 and TRBJ2-7; perhaps TRBD2 as D (6 bases). The origin of this receptor is a man aged 50-59 years who received an inactivated influenza vaccine. The sequences come from PBMCs from blood, collected on the day of vaccination. CDR3 nucleotide sequence: TGTGCCAGTTCTCCCAGCATTGGGGGACTCTACGAGCAGTACTTC. It specifies CASSPSIGGLYEQYF.